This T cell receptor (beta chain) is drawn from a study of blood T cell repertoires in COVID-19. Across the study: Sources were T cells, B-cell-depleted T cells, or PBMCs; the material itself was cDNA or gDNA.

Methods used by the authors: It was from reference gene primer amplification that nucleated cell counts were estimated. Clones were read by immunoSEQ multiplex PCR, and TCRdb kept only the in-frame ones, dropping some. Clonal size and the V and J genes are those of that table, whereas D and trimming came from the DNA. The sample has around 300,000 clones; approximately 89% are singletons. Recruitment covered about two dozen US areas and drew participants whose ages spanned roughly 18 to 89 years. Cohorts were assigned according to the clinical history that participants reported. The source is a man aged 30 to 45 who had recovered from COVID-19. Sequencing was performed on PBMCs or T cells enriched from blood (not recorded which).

The CDR3 is CASRRTGTSYEQYF. The CDR3 DNA reads as TGCGCCAGCAGACGGACAGGGACCTCCTACGAGCAGTACTTC. The chain couples TRBV5-1 to TRBJ2-7; 8 bases line up with TRBD1. V lost 5 bases to trimming and J lost 0 bases; unmatched junction nucleotides: 4. In germline, CDR1 is SGHRS, CDR2 YFSETQ. The CDR3 length is 14 residues.